A single sample gave rise to the 23 T cell receptor beta chains below, sequenced in a study of neurological immune-mediated disorders. A single record per CDR3 protein comes from TCRdb applying MiXCR to the 5' RACE reads. This sample carries tens of thousands of distinct CDR3 sequences, about a tenth of them seen once, and the ten largest clones take about 1.7%. The sequenced material came from PBMCs. These TCRs come from a man in his forties or fifties in good health.

This clonotype came up a few times. V and J are TRBV6-5 and TRBJ1-1; the match to TRBD1 covers 9 bases. The CDR3 runs to 18 residues. The junction had 12 bases not matched to a gene; V was cut back by 0 bases and J by 4 bases. CDR1 is MNHEY, CDR2 SVGAGI, per germline. Here the CDR3 reads CASSYSTPHLTGGTEAFF. The CDR3 nucleotides read TGTGCCAGCAGTTACTCGACGCCCCATTTGACAGGGGGCACTGAAGCTTTCTTT.

This clonotype was detected many times. The chain recombines TRBV6-6 with TRBJ1-1; D is uncertain. Germline CDR1 MNHNY, CDR2 SVGAGI (reference sequence). The CDR3 spans 12 residues. The ends were cut back, 10 bases at V and 0 bases at J, with 9 bases in the middle. The CDR3 reads CAILGVNTEAFF. The DNA of the CDR3 is TGTGCCATTCTAGGTGTGAACACTGAAGCTTTCTTT.

This clonotype was recorded many times. This chain joins TRBV5-1 and TRBJ1-1; D unclear. Germline CDR1 is SGHRS and CDR2 is YFSETQ. This CDR3 spans 13 amino acids. The germline V and J ends were trimmed by 5 bases and 1 base, with 9 bases remaining between them. CDR3 protein: CASSLGWNTEAFF. The CDR3 DNA reads TGCGCCAGCAGTTTAGGGTGGAACACTGAAGCTTTCTTT.

At least ten counts were recorded for this clonotype. This chain connects TRBV20-1 to TRBJ2-7; D possibly corresponds to TRBD1 (6 bases). Trimming took 5 bases from V and 6 from J, leaving 17 bases between them. This CDR3 has 13 residues. CDR1 DFQATT and CDR2 SNEGSKA come from the germline V gene (reference sequence). CDR3 coding DNA: TGCAGTGCTGCCGGACAGTCAGGGGTCGAGCAGTACTTC. It encodes CSAAGQSGVEQYF.

This chain links TRBV20-1 with TRBJ2-1; D is undetermined. The CDR3 sequence is 14 residues long. Trimming stripped 4 bases from V and 2 bases from J, with 12 bases between. CDR1 is DFQATT and CDR2 is SNEGSKA in the germline V gene (reference sequence). CDR3 loop: CSATSSDAYNEQFF. Written as DNA, the CDR3 is TGCAGTGCTACGAGCAGCGACGCCTACAATGAGCAGTTCTTC.

In its sample, this clonotype was seen many times. The chain combines TRBV7-9 with TRBJ1-2, with D tentatively TRBD1 (6 bases). Germline-derived CDR1 and CDR2 are SEHNR and FQNEAQ (reference sequence). V was pared by 1 base and J by 5 bases, with 8 bases between. CDR3 length equals 13 residues. CDR3 nucleotides: TGTGCCAGCAGCTTAGGAGGGGGATATGGCTACACCTTC. It specifies CASSLGGGYGYTF.

This clonotype appeared many times. The rearrangement joins TRBV28 to TRBJ2-7; no firm D call. The CDR3 contains 14 residues. Germline CDR1 is MDHEN and CDR2 is SYDVKM. V was trimmed by 5 bases and J by 0 bases, leaving 11 bases between them. The CDR3 reads CASSPEYSSYEQYF. The CDR3 bases are TGTGCCAGCAGTCCTGAATACAGCTCCTACGAGCAGTACTTC.

The rearrangement joins TRBV12-3 or TRBV12-4 to TRBJ2-7; 11 positions match TRBD1. V was clipped by 6 bases and J by 7 bases; unmatched bases: 17. The CDR3 loop spans 17 amino acids. In DNA form, the CDR3 reads TGTGCCAGCAGCACCCCCCCATTGGGACAGGGGGAGGGGGAGCAGTACTTC. This codes for CASSTPPLGQGEGEQYF.

In its sample, this clonotype was seen many times. The chain is built from TRBV29-1 and TRBJ2-3; D remains ambiguous. CDR3 length: 13 amino acids. CDR1 is SQVTM, CDR2 ANQGSEA, per germline. V lost 8 bases to trimming and J lost 1 base, with 13 bases between them. The CDR3 protein is CSHVFIGTDTQYF. The CDR3 coding sequence is TGCAGCCATGTATTTATCGGCACAGATACGCAGTATTTT.

This clonotype showed up many times. DNA for the CDR3: TGTGCCAGCAGTGAAGCGCGAGGGGGTCGAAACACTGAAGCTTTCTTT. Its protein is CASSEARGGRNTEAFF. The V call is TRBV6-1, the J call TRBJ1-1, with a possible D match to TRBD1 (6 bases). In germline, CDR1 is MNHNS, CDR2 SASEGT. There are 16 residues in the CDR3. Deletions cut 0 bases from V and 2 bases from J, with 13 bases between.

This clonotype was seen many times. The V and J genes are TRBV6-5 and TRBJ2-7, with TRBD2 matching 8 bases. CDR3 length: 15 amino acids. V was pared by 7 bases and J by 0 bases, with 8 bases of the junction left unmatched. Germline CDR1 is MNHEY and CDR2 is SVGAGI. CDR3 nucleotide sequence: TGTGCCAGCACGAGTTCCGGGACTAGCTCCTACGAGCAGTACTTC. Translating it yields CASTSSGTSSYEQYF.

This clonotype was counted at least ten times. The rearrangement uses TRBV7-9 and TRBJ2-7, with D perhaps being TRBD1 or TRBD2 (5 bases each). The V and J ends lost 7 bases and 2 bases respectively, with 18 bases between them. Per the germline V gene, CDR1 is SEHNR and CDR2 is FQNEAQ (reference sequence). The CDR3 runs 15 residues. CDR3 DNA sequence: TGTGCCAGCACCCTGGGGGTCCAGGGTGCCTACGAGCAGTACTTC. It codes for CASTLGVQGAYEQYF.

This clonotype was recorded many times. CDR3 bases: TGCGCCAGCAGCTTGGAACCGGGGAACTATGGCTACACCTTC. This gives the protein CASSLEPGNYGYTF. J is TRBJ1-2 and V is TRBV5-1; D unclear. From germline, CDR1 is SGHRS and CDR2 YFSETQ. Trimming pared 0 bases from V and 2 bases from J, leaving 8 bases between. CDR3 length: 14 amino acids.

The table lists this clonotype with many counts. The chain couples TRBV7-3 to TRBJ1-6; D possibly corresponds to TRBD1 (5 bases). The V gene lost 1 base and the J gene lost 0 bases, with 7 bases spanning the gap. Germline V lookup: CDR1 SGHTA, CDR2 FQGTGA. The CDR3 has 16 amino acids. CDR3 in DNA: TGTGCCAGCAGCTTAAAGGGGAGCTCCTATAATTCACCCCTCCACTTT. Amino acid sequence: CASSLKGSSYNSPLHF. Full variable domain (outside the CDR3, taken from reference TRBV7-3 and TRBJ1-6): GAGVSQTPSNKVTEKGKYVELRCDPISGHTALYWYRQSLGQGPEFLIYFQGTGAADDSGLPNDRFFAVRPEGSVSTLKIQRTERGDSAVYLCASSLKGSSYNSPLHFGNGTRLTVT.

This clonotype came up many times. The rearrangement uses TRBV2 and TRBJ1-6, with D perhaps matching TRBD1 (5 bases). The germline gives CDR1 SNHLY, CDR2 FYNNEI. The CDR3 sequence is 15 residues long. Trimming took off 5 bases at V and 10 bases at J, with 18 bases between the two ends. CDR3 sequence (DNA): TGTGCCAGCAGTCGAAGGGGCCAGGACGGATCACCCCTCCACTTT. Protein: CASSRRGQDGSPLHF.

This chain links TRBV5-6 with TRBJ2-5, with 12 bases lining up with TRBD2. CDR3 size: 16 residues. V gave up 3 bases and J gave up 2 bases; unmatched junction bases: 5. CDR1 and CDR2 (germline): SGHDT, YYEEEE. The CDR3 coding sequence is TGTGCCAGCAGCTACGGACTAGCGGGGCCTCAAGAGACCCAGTACTTC. It translates to CASSYGLAGPQETQYF.

The chain is built from TRBV7-9 and TRBJ2-7; TRBD2 aligns across 9 bases. V lost 8 bases, J lost 0 bases, and 5 bases stayed unmatched. The CDR3 extends over 14 amino acids. Looked up from germline, CDR1 is SEHNR and CDR2 is FQNEAQ (reference sequence). CDR3: CASGVSGSSYEQYF. CDR3 bases: TGTGCCAGCGGGGTTAGCGGGAGCTCCTACGAGCAGTACTTC.

The rearrangement joins TRBV7-6 to TRBJ2-5; D ambiguous. The CDR3 loop spans 12 amino acids. V was trimmed by 3 bases and J by 1 base, leaving 3 bases between them. The germline V gene has CDR1 SGHVS and CDR2 FNYEAQ. The CDR3, as DNA: TGTGCCAGCAGCTTTATCCAAGAGACCCAGTACTTC. Translating gives CASSFIQETQYF.

This clonotype showed up many times. J is TRBJ1-6 and V is TRBV5-1; D gene ambiguous. V gave up 0 bases and J gave up 6 bases, with 10 bases separating them. The CDR3 runs 15 residues. Germline V CDR1 and CDR2: SGHRS, YFSETQ. The CDR3 region is CASSLAEGGNSPLHF. The CDR3 nucleotides are TGCGCCAGCAGCTTGGCGGAGGGTGGTAATTCACCCCTCCACTTT.

In this sample, this clonotype turned up many times. The genes are TRBV20-1 and TRBJ2-2; TRBD1 might be the D (6 bases). V lost 6 bases and J lost 5, with 13 bases in between. The CDR3 spans 13 residues. CDR1 DFQATT and CDR2 SNEGSKA come from the germline V gene (reference sequence). The CDR3, as DNA: TGCAGTGCCCCGGACCAGGGGACCGGGGAGCTGTTTTTT. Translated: CSAPDQGTGELFF.

The table lists this clonotype with many counts. J is TRBJ2-1 and V is TRBV9, with D perhaps matching TRBD1 or TRBD2 (5 bases each). The CDR3 runs 14 residues. Germline V gives CDR1 SGDLS, CDR2 YYNGEE. V lost 0 bases and J lost 8, with 12 bases in between. The CDR3 loop is CASSVAGWGDEQFF. In DNA form, the CDR3 reads TGTGCCAGCAGCGTAGCGGGGTGGGGCGATGAGCAGTTCTTC.

Many counts were recorded for this clonotype. V is TRBV28 and J is TRBJ2-2, with D possibly called TRBD1 or TRBD2 (5 bases each). Trimming removed 7 bases at V and 7 bases at J, with 19 bases between. CDR1 MDHEN and CDR2 SYDVKM come from the germline V gene. This CDR3 is built from 15 residues. Written as DNA, the CDR3 is TGTGCCAGCAACGACCCCGGGGCGATCCTCGGGGAGCTGTTTTTT. Protein: CASNDPGAILGELFF.

This clonotype was found many times. The chain recombines TRBV5-6 with TRBJ1-2, with D possibly being TRBD1 (6 bases). Trimming shortened V by 0 bases and J by 2 bases, and 8 bases separated the two germline ends. The CDR3 spans 14 residues. Germline-derived CDR1 and CDR2 are SGHDT and YYEEEE. Written as DNA, the CDR3 is TGTGCCAGCAGCTTGGGGACAGTCAACTATGGCTACACCTTC. Translation: CASSLGTVNYGYTF. Looking up the rest from reference TRBV5-6 and TRBJ1-2 gives the full variable domain: DAGVTQSPTHLIKTRGQQVTLRCSPKSGHDTVSWYQQALGQGPQFIFQYYEEEERQRGNFPDRFSGHQFPNYSSELNVNALLLGDSALYLCASSLGTVNYGYTFGSGTRLTVV.